The clone carrying this T cell receptor (beta chain) has a count of ten or more. Its antigen is not identified. Amplification of TCR beta CDR3 regions used RNA transcripts. Second-round multiplex PCR came after first-round RT-PCR with HTBI primers. TCRdb used MiXCR to reprocess the multiplex PCR reads, holding one entry per CDR3 protein. The table lists some 39,000 distinct CDR3 sequences, 50% of them singletons. Over 18 months of follow-up, stable hyperthyroidism required that no ophthalmopathy appear. Exclusion criteria comprised other autoimmune diseases, uncontrolled infections, pregnancy or lactation in patients. These data come from a study of Graves' ophthalmopathy and Graves' hyperthyroidism. Study-level points and caveats: Blood was where most expanded thyroid clonotypes above 0.001 frequency also turned up.

The CDR3 is 15 amino acids. Trimming removed 1 base at V and 1 base at J, with 9 bases between. Germline V lookup: CDR1 SEHNR, CDR2 FQNEAQ (reference sequence). Sequencing used peripheral blood. This chain connects TRBV7-9 to TRBJ2-3; D is unclear. The TCR comes from an adult woman with stable Graves' hyperthyroidism. The CDR3 DNA reads as TGTGCCAGCAGCTTAGGAGGTACCCGCACAGATACGCAGTATTTT. Translating it yields CASSLGGTRTDTQYF.